This TCR beta chain was captured in a study of T-cell memory formation after mild COVID-19. In TCRdb, the 5' RACE reads were re-called with MiXCR into one record per CDR3 protein. Of approximately 210,000 distinct CDR3 sequences listed, around 19% are singletons. Overall study findings and caveats: CD4+ clones that contracted lay mainly in CM and EM; CD8+ ones lay in EMRA. Among clones contracting day 15 to 85, CD4/CD8 was balanced, whereas later expanders leaned CD4+. Pre-infection memory already had some responding clones, implying cross-reactive memory joined.

Details on this clonotype: Its antigen is not identified.

The clonotype comes from an adult woman who had mild COVID-19 (a few samples of this study predate the infection). Cell type and time point are not known. The sequenced sample was PBMCs or a T cell subset sorted from them (not recorded which).

The CDR3 sequence: CASSYSGLYEQYF. CDR3 DNA sequence: TGTGCCAGCAGTTACTCGGGGCTCTACGAGCAGTACTTC. The chain links TRBV6-2 or TRBV6-3 to TRBJ2-7; maybe TRBD1 (5 bases). The CDR3 length is 13 residues. Trimming cost V 0 bases and J 3 bases, with 6 bases left between them. The germline V gene encodes CDR1 MNHEY and CDR2 SVGEGT.